Below, 18 T cell receptor beta chains from the same sample are listed, as sequenced in a study of T-cell reconstitution after alpha-beta-depleted transplantation in children. For TCRbeta, the library was prepared with unique molecular identifiers. In TCRdb, the PCR reads were re-called with MiXCR into one record per CDR3 protein. The sample carries 550,000 to 600,000 distinct CDR3 sequences, 23% recorded once. Sequencing used PBMCs, mostly from graft donor cells, obtained 360 days after TCRalphabeta/CD19-depleted stem cell transplant. The receptors were gathered from a boy younger than two who had a stem cell transplant for acute myeloid leukemia, so the T cells may come from the graft donor.

The chain is built from TRBV5-4 and TRBJ1-3; D uncertain. Germline V gene data show CDR1 as SGHNT and CDR2 as YYREEE (reference sequence). CDR3 length: 16 residues. V gave up 4 bases and J gave up 0 bases, with 14 bases separating them. CDR3 loop: CASSNPQTASGNTIYF. The DNA for the CDR3 is TGTGCCAGCAGCAACCCGCAGACTGCCTCTGGAAACACCATATATTTT. The whole variable domain, filled in from reference TRBV5-4 and TRBJ1-3, reads ETGVTQSPTHLIKTRGQQVTLRCSSQSGHNTVSWYQQALGQGPQFIFQYYREEENGRGNFPPRFSGLQFPNYSSELNVNALELDDSALYLCASSNPQTASGNTIYFGEGSWLTVV.

For the CDR3, the DNA is TGTGCCAGCAGTGAACCCCGGACAGGGAAGAACACTGAAGCTTTCTTT. Amino acids: CASSEPRTGKNTEAFF. The gene calls are TRBV2 and TRBJ1-1, with 8 positions matching TRBD1. This CDR3 region has 16 residues. Germline values: CDR1 SNHLY, CDR2 FYNNEI. V was pared by 2 bases and J by 1 base, with 6 bases of the junction left unmatched. Full variable domain (missing parts from reference TRBV2 and TRBJ1-1): EPEVTQTPSHQVTQMGQEVILRCVPISNHLYFYWYRQILGQKVEFLVSFYNNEISEKSEIFDDQFSVERPDGSNFTLKIRSTKLEDSAMYFCASSEPRTGKNTEAFFGQGTRLTVV.

The chain joins TRBV6-5 to TRBJ1-2; weak D call: TRBD1 (6 bases). Germline V gene sequence: CDR1 MNHEY, CDR2 SVGAGI. V was clipped by 2 bases and J by 5 bases, with 15 bases between them. The CDR3 extends over 15 amino acids. The CDR3 here is CASSYGTGGGYGYTF. CDR3 nucleotide sequence: TGTGCCAGCAGTTACGGGACGGGGGGCGGATATGGCTACACCTTC.

The chain combines TRBV6-2 or TRBV6-3 with TRBJ2-3; perhaps TRBD2 as D (5 bases). V was trimmed by 5 bases and J by 6 bases, leaving 24 bases between them. The CDR3 contains 17 residues. Germline values: CDR1 MNHEY, CDR2 SVGEGT. CDR3 nucleotides: TGTGCCAGCAGTCCTCCCGGGGTATACTTTGCGTCCGATACGCAGTATTTT. Residues: CASSPPGVYFASDTQYF.

This chain connects TRBV25-1 to TRBJ2-7; D is perhaps TRBD1 or TRBD2 (5 bases each). V lost 1 base and J lost 5, with 12 bases in between. Germline values: CDR1 MGHDK, CDR2 SYGVNS. This CDR3 is 14 amino acids long. The CDR3 is CASSEFEGTHEQYF. CDR3 DNA: TGTGCCAGCAGTGAATTTGAGGGGACCCACGAGCAGTACTTC.

V gene TRBV6-1 combines with J gene TRBJ2-7, with 8 bases that match TRBD1. Trimming removed 10 bases from V and 4 bases from J; junction bases left unmatched: 12. The CDR3 is 14 amino acids. CDR1 and CDR2 from the germline V gene are MNHNS and SASEGT. CDR3 nucleotide sequence: TGTGCCACCCTTCCGACAGGGGCCACTTACGAGCAGTACTTC. It codes for CATLPTGATYEQYF.

This clonotype was detected once. The chain uses TRBV19 and TRBJ2-2; the D gene could be TRBD1 or TRBD2 (6 bases each). V gave up 7 bases and J gave up 7 bases, with 28 bases separating them. The CDR3 is 18 amino acids. Germline V lookup: CDR1 LNHDA, CDR2 SQIVND (reference sequence). CDR3 region: CASTPGNGGHFNGGELFF. Here the CDR3 DNA reads TGTGCCAGTACCCCTGGAAACGGGGGCCACTTTAACGGCGGGGAGCTGTTTTTT.

Only a few counts were recorded for this clonotype. V and J are TRBV20-1 and TRBJ1-1, with D unresolved. This CDR3 has 15 residues. The germline CDR1 and CDR2 sequences are DFQATT and SNEGSKA (reference sequence). Trimming shortened V by 1 base and J by 9 bases, and 21 bases separated the two germline ends. The CDR3 bases are TGCAGTGCTAGAGCCGCATACGAACAGTGGCAACAAGCTTTCTTT. The encoded protein is CSARAAYEQWQQAFF.

The sample holds many counts of this clonotype. The rearrangement joins TRBV3-1 to TRBJ2-7; 10 nucleotides align to TRBD1. V was pared by 9 bases and J by 1 base, with 9 bases of the junction left unmatched. From germline, CDR1 is LGHDT and CDR2 YNNKEL (reference sequence). The CDR3 spans 15 residues. The CDR3 spells CARIQRQGASYEQYF. For the CDR3, the DNA is TGTGCCAGGATCCAACGACAGGGGGCTTCCTACGAGCAGTACTTC.

This clonotype was detected ten times or more. V gene TRBV29-1 combines with J gene TRBJ2-4; 7 nucleotides align to TRBD1. V shed 4 bases, J shed 0 bases, and the junction held 9 bases outside the gene matches. Germline assignment: CDR1 SQVTM and CDR2 ANQGSEA. This CDR3 comprises 16 residues. The CDR3 DNA sequence: TGCAGCGTTGCTAAACAGGGGTCGTTAGCCAAAAACATTCAGTACTTC. As protein: CSVAKQGSLAKNIQYF.

In this sample, this clonotype turned up a few times. The V gene is TRBV12-3 or TRBV12-4, the J gene TRBJ2-1; 12 bases map to TRBD2. The CDR3 is 16 amino acids. Unmatched junction bases numbered 10, after V lost 6 bases and J lost 7 bases. CDR3: CASRDSSGGAMNEQFF. DNA for the CDR3: TGTGCCAGCAGAGATTCTAGCGGGGGGGCAATGAATGAGCAGTTCTTC.

The CDR3 DNA sequence: TGTGCCAGCAGTGATCAGGGGCGCGGACCGAACACTGAAGCTTTCTTT. As protein: CASSDQGRGPNTEAFF. The chain combines TRBV25-1 with TRBJ1-1; tentatively, D is TRBD1 (6 bases). Germline values: CDR1 MGHDK, CDR2 SYGVNS. The V and J ends lost 3 bases and 1 base respectively, with 15 bases between them. The CDR3 has 16 residues.

This clonotype occurred many times. CDR3 nucleotides: TGTGCCAGCAGTTTAGGCGTTTCCGGGGCCAACGTCCTGACTTTC. This encodes CASSLGVSGANVLTF. The rearrangement uses TRBV12-3 or TRBV12-4 and TRBJ2-6, with D unclear. V gave up 1 base and J gave up 4 bases, with 8 bases separating them. The CDR3 sequence is 15 residues long.

This clonotype has just a few counts. The chain employs TRBV25-1 and TRBJ2-5; D uncertain. V was shortened by 1 base and J by 5 bases, with 8 bases between the two germline ends. Germline V CDR1 and CDR2: MGHDK, SYGVNS. The CDR3 loop spans 13 amino acids. In DNA, the CDR3 is TGTGCCAGCAGTGAATCTATGGGGGAGACCCAGTACTTC. Amino acids: CASSESMGETQYF.

Many counts were recorded for this clonotype. The chain has TRBV20-1 and TRBJ1-5; 7 bases map to TRBD1. V shed 3 bases and J 5 bases; nucleotides not matched to a gene: 7. Germline V gives CDR1 DFQATT, CDR2 SNEGSKA (reference sequence). CDR3 length: 14 residues. The CDR3 nucleotides are TGCAGTGCTAGGTCCCGGGACAGCTATCAGCCCCAGCATTTT. Translating gives CSARSRDSYQPQHF.

The rearrangement links TRBV6-5 to TRBJ1-2; D uncertain. With 8 bases removed from V and 6 bases from J, the gap between germline ends came to 10 bases. The CDR3 is 11 residues long. CDR1 MNHEY and CDR2 SVGAGI come from the germline V gene. The CDR3 region is CASQFADGYTF. CDR3 DNA sequence: TGTGCCAGCCAGTTTGCGGATGGCTACACCTTC.

This clonotype has a count of ten or more. The chain uses TRBV20-1 and TRBJ2-1, with a tentative D call TRBD1 (5 bases). The CDR3 runs 13 residues. Trimming pared 3 bases from V and 9 bases from J, leaving 15 bases between. The germline V gene encodes CDR1 DFQATT and CDR2 SNEGSKA (reference sequence). This CDR3 reads CSASRQGSVEQFF. Written as DNA, the CDR3 is TGCAGTGCTAGTCGCCAGGGTTCAGTTGAGCAGTTCTTC.

The gene calls are TRBV4-1 and TRBJ1-4; 9 bases match TRBD1. The CDR3 loop spans 18 amino acids. Germline V gene lookup returns CDR1 MGHRA and CDR2 YSYEKL. J gave up 0 bases and V 4 bases, and 9 bases lay outside the gene matches. The CDR3 is CASSPSQTGGATNEKLFF. CDR3 sequence (DNA): TGCGCCAGCAGCCCGAGCCAGACAGGGGGTGCAACTAATGAAAAACTGTTTTTT.